One and the same sample provided the 26 T cell receptor beta chains below, sequenced in a study of shared clonotypes between healthy human individuals. Clones were sequenced by immunoSEQ multiplex PCR, and TCRdb holds only the in-frame ones, with some missing. The table records about 1 million clones, 65% to 80% of them present only once. The material sequenced was memory CD4+ T cells sorted from blood. As for subset: CD45RA-negative fraction. These TCRs come from a man between 18 and 35 years old in good health.

This sequence joins TRBV7-2 and TRBJ2-7, with no clear D. This CDR3 has 15 residues. CDR1 is SGHTA and CDR2 is FQGNSA in the germline V gene. Trimming removed 5 bases at V and 3 bases at J, with 17 bases between. The CDR3 here is CASSPPPRSDYEQYF. In DNA, the CDR3 is TGTGCCAGCAGCCCGCCCCCCCGGTCGGACTACGAGCAGTACTTC.

The chain carries TRBV13 and TRBJ1-2; no clear D gene. V was trimmed by 3 bases and J by 7 bases, leaving 15 bases between them. CDR1 is PRHDT, CDR2 FYEKMQ, per germline (reference sequence). The CDR3 length is 14 residues. CDR3 nucleotide sequence: TGTGCCAGCAGCTTCGGGGTTCTATTGCGTGGCTACACCTTC. It specifies CASSFGVLLRGYTF.

The chain recombines TRBV23-1 with TRBJ2-3, with 7 positions matching TRBD2. TRBV23-1 is known as an ORF, though its function is uncertain. This CDR3 is built from 17 residues. V trimming: 6 bases; J trimming: 0 bases; junction bases outside the gene matches: 12. CDR3 region: CASSPPENSGSTDTQYF. The CDR3 DNA is TGCGCCAGCAGCCCCCCGGAGAATAGCGGGAGCACAGATACGCAGTATTTT.

The CDR3 region has the DNA TGTGCCAGCAGCCCGGATGGGGGCGGGAGCACTGGGGCCAACGTCCTGACTTTC. Its protein is CASSPDGGGSTGANVLTF. The chain recombines TRBV9 with TRBJ2-6, with a possible D match to TRBD2 (7 bases). The V gene's germline CDR1 is SGDLS and CDR2 YYNGEE. The length of the CDR3 is 18 residues. V was clipped by 4 bases and J by 2 bases, with 19 bases between them.

The rearrangement links TRBV19 to TRBJ1-5; 7 nucleotides match TRBD1. CDR3 size: 16 residues. Germline V gives CDR1 LNHDA, CDR2 SQIVND (reference sequence). Trimming at V came to 4 bases and at J to 3 bases, leaving 9 bases not matched to a gene. The CDR3 loop reads CASSRETGLPNQPQHF. Written as DNA, the CDR3 is TGTGCCAGTAGTAGAGAGACAGGGCTTCCCAATCAGCCCCAGCATTTT.

The chain recombines TRBV4-1 with TRBJ1-1; tentatively, D is TRBD1 (5 bases). V lost 1 base, J lost 5 bases, and 14 bases lay in between. The CDR3 loop spans 15 amino acids. In germline, CDR1 is MGHRA, CDR2 YSYEKL. The CDR3: CASSQGVGQRTEAFF. The CDR3 DNA sequence: TGCGCCAGCAGCCAAGGTGTGGGGCAGAGGACTGAAGCTTTCTTT.

The chain uses TRBV10-3 and TRBJ2-6, with a possible D match to TRBD1 (5 bases). CDR1 is ENHRY and CDR2 is SYGVKD in the germline V gene. Trimming left V 7 bases short and J 2 bases short, with 9 bases between. The CDR3 is 14 amino acids. The CDR3 sequence: CAITPTAGANVLTF. CDR3 in DNA: TGTGCCATCACCCCGACAGCTGGGGCCAACGTCCTGACTTTC.

The CDR3 reads CASSLGPGGLAPLHF. The CDR3 DNA is TGTGCCAGCAGCTTAGGCCCAGGGGGCCTGGCACCCCTCCACTTT. The chain employs TRBV7-2 and TRBJ1-6; TRBD1 matches at 8 bases. This CDR3 spans 15 amino acids. CDR1 and CDR2 (germline): SGHTA, FQGNSA. Germline trimming cut 1 base from V and 11 bases from J; bases unmatched to any gene: 7.

The chain links TRBV4-3 to TRBJ1-6; D is unclear. The V end lost 1 base, the J end lost 0 bases, and 13 bases lay between the germline ends. CDR1 and CDR2 from the germline V gene are LGHNA and YSLEER. The CDR3 extends over 18 amino acids. The CDR3 DNA is TGCGCCAGCAGCCAAGTTCCGCCCAGGAGCTCCTATAATTCACCCCTCCACTTT. Its protein is CASSQVPPRSSYNSPLHF.

This clone turned up a few times. The genes are TRBV2 and TRBJ2-1; the D gene is possibly TRBD1 (5 bases). Trimming shortened V by 5 bases and J by 5 bases, and 10 bases separated the two germline ends. The germline V gene has CDR1 SNHLY and CDR2 FYNNEI. This CDR3 region has 13 residues. CDR3 residues: CASSYQGNNEQFF. The CDR3 nucleotides are TGTGCCAGCAGTTACCAGGGTAACAATGAGCAGTTCTTC.

The rearrangement uses TRBV7-2 and TRBJ2-1; 8 bases are a match to TRBD2. V trimming: 0 bases; J trimming: 8 bases; junction bases outside the gene matches: 9. Germline V CDR1 and CDR2: SGHTA, FQGNSA. The length of the CDR3 is 16 residues. In DNA, the CDR3 is TGTGCCAGCAGCTTAGCAGGGACTAGGATTGGGGATGAGCAGTTCTTC. Translation gives CASSLAGTRIGDEQFF. The full variable domain, in which reference TRBV7-2 and TRBJ2-1 provide the parts outside the CDR3, is GAGVSQSPSNKVTEKGKDVELRCDPISGHTALYWYRQSLGQGLEFLIYFQGNSAPDKSGLPSDRFSAERTGGSVSTLTIQRTQQEDSAVYLCASSLAGTRIGDEQFFGPGTRLTVL.

The chain carries TRBV5-1 and TRBJ2-5; 9 bases agree with TRBD2. V lost 4 bases and J lost 5; bases outside the gene matches: 0. The CDR3 sequence is 12 residues long. Germline-derived CDR1 and CDR2 are SGHRS and YFSETQ. CDR3 residues: CASSTSGETQYF. CDR3 in DNA: TGCGCCAGCAGCACTAGCGGGGAGACCCAGTACTTC.

DNA for the CDR3: TGTGCCAGCAGAGCCGGTGCCCCCGAGACCCAGTACTTC. Residues: CASRAGAPETQYF. The chain combines TRBV2 with TRBJ2-5; D is unclear. This CDR3 has 13 residues. Looked up from germline, CDR1 is SNHLY and CDR2 is FYNNEI. Trimming shortened V by 6 bases and J by 5 bases, and 13 bases separated the two germline ends.

The chain is built from TRBV12-5 and TRBJ2-3; 7 bases agree with TRBD2. The ends lost 10 bases at V and 3 bases at J; junction bases unmatched: 13. The CDR3 is 15 amino acids. The germline V gene encodes CDR1 LGHNT and CDR2 FRNRAP. The CDR3 DNA reads as TGTGCTACCGCGGAGCGGGGTTGGGGAACAGATACGCAGTATTTT. The encoded protein is CATAERGWGTDTQYF.

V usage is TRBV5-5 and J usage is TRBJ2-5; D call uncertain. V was pared by 2 bases and J by 0 bases, with 8 bases between. This CDR3 spans 14 amino acids. The germline gives CDR1 SGHKS, CDR2 YYEKEE (reference sequence). Here the CDR3 reads CASSFQMYQETQYF. CDR3 sequence (DNA): TGTGCCAGCAGCTTTCAGATGTACCAAGAGACCCAGTACTTC.

The V gene is TRBV19, the J gene TRBJ1-4; D not resolved. CDR1 LNHDA and CDR2 SQIVND come from the germline V gene (reference sequence). The CDR3 runs 14 residues. Trimming removed 5 bases from V and 1 base from J, with 8 bases in between. Here the CDR3 reads CASSARGTNEKLFF. The CDR3 DNA follows: TGTGCCAGTAGTGCACGTGGAACTAATGAAAAACTGTTTTTT.

This clone has only one observation. This specimen includes other DNA sequences encoding the same CDR3. The chain joins TRBV18 to TRBJ1-5; the D gene is possibly TRBD1 (6 bases). This CDR3 has 13 amino acids. Looked up from germline, CDR1 is KGHSH and CDR2 is LQKENI. V was shortened by 3 bases and J by 4 bases, with 7 bases between the two germline ends. For the CDR3, the DNA is TGTGCCAGCTCACCCGGACAGAATCAGCCCCAGCATTTT. Amino acids: CASSPGQNQPQHF.

The gene calls are TRBV27 and TRBJ2-7, with 8 bases that match TRBD1. The CDR3 contains 14 residues. Germline lookup yields CDR1 MNHEY and CDR2 SMNVEV (reference sequence). Unmatched junction bases numbered 2, after V lost 2 bases and J lost 2 bases. This CDR3 reads CASSLQGATYEQYF. DNA for the CDR3: TGTGCCAGCAGTTTACAGGGGGCGACCTACGAGCAGTACTTC.

The chain recombines TRBV4-2 with TRBJ2-2; D uncertain. Between the trimmed V and J ends, which lost 0 bases and 5 bases, there was a span of 7 bases. The CDR3 is made up of 14 amino acids. The V gene's germline CDR1 is LGHNA and CDR2 YNFKEQ. Here the CDR3 reads CASSQEYETGELFF. CDR3 nucleotide sequence: TGTGCCAGCAGCCAAGAATATGAGACCGGGGAGCTGTTTTTT.

The chain uses TRBV28 and TRBJ2-2, with D perhaps TRBD1 or TRBD2 (5 bases each). The CDR3 length is 19 residues. The ends were cut back, 4 bases at V and 0 bases at J, with 21 bases in the middle. From germline, CDR1 is MDHEN and CDR2 SYDVKM. The CDR3, as DNA: TGTGCCAGCAGTTGTGGAGACAGACTATCTTCCGCGAACACCGGGGAGCTGTTTTTT. Amino acid sequence: CASSCGDRLSSANTGELFF.

This clone was counted between two and nine times. The CDR3 DNA is TGCAGTGCTAGTTCAATGGGTGGCCTGTTCTTC. Its protein product is CSASSMGGLFF. The rearrangement uses TRBV20-1 and TRBJ2-1; D is uncertain. The CDR3 sequence is 11 residues long. Trimming shortened V by 3 bases and J by 15 bases, and 15 bases separated the two germline ends. Germline loops: CDR1 DFQATT, CDR2 SNEGSKA (reference sequence).

The chain links TRBV10-3 to TRBJ1-5; D perhaps matches TRBD1 (6 bases). The CDR3 extends over 16 amino acids. Trimming cost V 2 bases and J 2 bases, with 13 bases left between them. CDR1 and CDR2 from the germline V gene are ENHRY and SYGVKD. CDR3 residues: CAISESRGIGNQPQHF. The CDR3 DNA reads as TGTGCCATCAGTGAGAGCAGGGGTATTGGCAATCAGCCCCAGCATTTT.

This clone was counted once. The chain employs TRBV11-2 and TRBJ2-7; 7 bases are shared with TRBD2. Germline V gene data show CDR1 as SGHAT and CDR2 as FQNNGV. CDR3 length: 18 residues. V shed 0 bases and J 6 bases; nucleotides not matched to a gene: 17. The CDR3 loop is CASSLDLVLAVDMAEQYF. The CDR3 bases are TGTGCCAGCAGCTTAGATCTTGTCCTAGCGGTTGATATGGCCGAGCAGTACTTC.

The J gene is TRBJ1-3, the V gene TRBV6-1, with unresolved D. Trimming left V 2 bases short and J 5 bases short, with 22 bases between. The CDR3 covers 18 residues. Germline CDR1 is MNHNS and CDR2 is SASEGT. Here the CDR3 DNA reads TGTGCCAGCAGTGAACGGGCTTTATGGATGGGGAGCAGAAACACCATATATTTT. The encoded protein is CASSERALWMGSRNTIYF.

This chain connects TRBV25-1 to TRBJ2-5; no reliable D call. The CDR3 contains 12 residues. CDR1 is MGHDK, CDR2 SYGVNS, per germline. The V and J ends lost 5 bases and 5 bases respectively, with 9 bases between them. The CDR3 DNA reads as TGTGCCAGCAGTCCTCTCGGGGAGACCCAGTACTTC. It translates to CASSPLGETQYF.

V and J are TRBV5-6 and TRBJ1-2, with D maybe TRBD1 (6 bases). Looked up from germline, CDR1 is SGHDT and CDR2 is YYEEEE. V was clipped by 0 bases and J by 4 bases, with 10 bases between them. The CDR3 totals 14 residues. CDR3 in amino acids: CASSLGPGAYGYTF. The CDR3 DNA reads as TGTGCCAGCAGCTTGGGACCGGGGGCCTATGGCTACACCTTC.